This record looks at one T cell receptor (beta chain) sequence and its context. Its antigen is currently not known. No per-base quality is available; no much larger clone lies one base away. This entry comes from a study of post-analysis software for immune sequencing data (dated by TCRdb to between 2014 and 2017). A note on the overall study: Relapsing-remitting, secondary progressive and progressive-relapsing multiple sclerosis were recorded as disease courses, and subtype annotation was lacking for some patients. The multiple sclerosis patient repertoires were compared with under 13 previously published healthy control repertoires from donors aged about 6 to 28 years. A subset of samples was prepared in parallel using single-end sample barcoding, then pooled and co-amplified after Illumina adapter ligation.

What the authors observed across the whole study: Significantly lower normalized Chao1 diversity was found in multiple sclerosis patients than in controls, suggesting substantial peripheral T-cell clonal expansion. The multiple sclerosis patient group was slightly younger than the control group. Direct clustering with F measure showed strong co-clustering of samples prepared in the same batch, prompting a batch-effect correction. Significantly higher frequencies in patients than in controls were found for roughly 5 TRBV segments, including TRBV5-6, TRBV5-1 and TRBV20-1.

From its cysteine to its phenylalanine, the CDR3 spans 15 amino acids. Solely the CDR3 DNA is kept, with 45 bases framed from the first base. Trimming costs V 4 bases and J 0 bases, and their ends lie 11 bases apart. CDR1 SGHTA and CDR2 FQGTGA were looked up in the germline V gene. TCR beta repertoires were profiled from peripheral blood of about a dozen young patients with multiple sclerosis to demonstrate the VDJtools post-analysis software. The multiple sclerosis patients were children and adolescents ranging in age from 6 to 15 years. Library preparation employed PCR. These reads were obtained on an Illumina HiSeq 2500. Unique molecular identifiers were incorporated into TCR beta cDNA libraries to reduce PCR and sequencing biases. Every 1 to 10 million input T cells yielded 500,000 or so cDNA molecules, meaning each molecule approximated one T cell. The patient libraries were prepared and sequenced with the same protocol used for the earlier healthy control dataset. Within a given batch, samples were prepared together, multiplexed and sequenced on the same HiSeq lane. On the study's bioinformatics: MIGEC was used to process the raw barcoded reads, and molecular identifier groups with only a single read were discarded before consensus assembly and CDR3 extraction. VDJtools was used for post-analysis of the clonotype tables, with diversity normalized by down-sampling every dataset to the smallest sample size. Repertoire overlap clustering matched CDR3 amino acid but not nucleotide sequences to correct batch-related cross-sample contamination. The raw public data were reprocessed by TCRdb itself: fastp quality trimming at Q25, MiXCR clonotype calling, in-frame beta chains only. For every CDR3 protein sequence, its rows merge into one entry that carries the most common genes and DNA. For this entry, the V and J calls and clone size follow TCRdb and not the study's own pipeline. This sample holds 750,000 to 950,000 distinct CDR3 sequences; about 57% were observed only once. About 4.5% of the sample is in the top ten clones.

This receptor was identified in a girl between 10 and 17 years old with multiple sclerosis. The sequence joins TRBV7-3 to TRBJ2-3, and the D gene may be TRBD1, 6 bases matching. What was sequenced was blood. Read as DNA, the sequence is TGTGCCAGCAGCTCGAAGGACAGAAGCACAGATACGCAGTATTTT. It encodes CASSSKDRSTDTQYF.